This paragraph reports one T cell receptor (beta chain). This sample was included in a study of shared T cell receptors in the human thymus. The CDR3 is 14 residues long. V dropped 2 bases and J dropped 4 bases, with 11 bases sitting between them. Germline V gene sequence: CDR1 SGHTA, CDR2 FQGNSA. The repertoire was sequenced with immunoSEQ multiplex PCR; TCRdb's copy has only in-frame clones and lacks some. The data hold under 700,000 clones, with around 78% observed a single time. The same data also contributed to another study, on human thymus T cells. From that report: Infants served as donors; they were healthy and Finnish and were having corrective surgery for congenital heart defects. Surgeons resected thymus tissue during corrective heart surgery. Related research reported highly overlapping thymic repertoires among unrelated individuals.

The V gene is TRBV7-2, the J gene TRBJ1-2, with D unresolved. This sequence was found in a boy under three years old with a congenital heart defect. Sample: thymocytes. The CDR3 DNA sequence: TGTGCCAGCAGCTTAATAGGCGGCCCCTATGGCTACACCTTC. Amino acid sequence: CASSLIGGPYGYTF.